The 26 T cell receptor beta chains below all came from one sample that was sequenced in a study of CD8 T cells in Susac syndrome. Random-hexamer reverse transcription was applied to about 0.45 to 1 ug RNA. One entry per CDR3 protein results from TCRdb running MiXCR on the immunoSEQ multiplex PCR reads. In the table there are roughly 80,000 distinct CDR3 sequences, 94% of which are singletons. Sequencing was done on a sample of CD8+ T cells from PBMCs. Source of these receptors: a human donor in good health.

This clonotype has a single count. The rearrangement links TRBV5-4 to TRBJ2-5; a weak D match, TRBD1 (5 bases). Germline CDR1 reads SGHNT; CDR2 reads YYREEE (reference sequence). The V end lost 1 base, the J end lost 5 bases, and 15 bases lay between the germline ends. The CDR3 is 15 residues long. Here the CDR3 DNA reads TGTGCCAGCAGCTTGAGGCAGGGCGTGGGTGAGACCCAGTACTTC. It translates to CASSLRQGVGETQYF.

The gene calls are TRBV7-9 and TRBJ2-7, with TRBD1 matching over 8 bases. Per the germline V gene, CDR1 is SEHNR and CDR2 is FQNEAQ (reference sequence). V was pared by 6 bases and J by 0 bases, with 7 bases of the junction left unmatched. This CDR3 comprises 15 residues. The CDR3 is CASRGDRQSSYEQYF. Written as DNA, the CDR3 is TGTGCCAGCAGAGGGGACAGGCAGAGCTCCTACGAGCAGTACTTC.

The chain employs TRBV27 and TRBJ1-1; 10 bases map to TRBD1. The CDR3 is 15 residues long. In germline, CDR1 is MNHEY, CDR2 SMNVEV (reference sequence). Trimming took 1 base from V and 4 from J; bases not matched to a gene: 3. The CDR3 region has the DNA TGTGCCAGCAGTTTATTGGGGGACAGGGGCACTGAAGCTTTCTTT. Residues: CASSLLGDRGTEAFF.

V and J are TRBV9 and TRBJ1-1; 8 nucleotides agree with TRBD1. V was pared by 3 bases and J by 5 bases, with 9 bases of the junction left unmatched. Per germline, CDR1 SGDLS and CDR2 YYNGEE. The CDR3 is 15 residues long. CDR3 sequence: CASSGRDRGGTEAFF. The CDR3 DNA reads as TGTGCCAGCAGCGGTAGAGACAGGGGAGGTACTGAAGCTTTCTTT.

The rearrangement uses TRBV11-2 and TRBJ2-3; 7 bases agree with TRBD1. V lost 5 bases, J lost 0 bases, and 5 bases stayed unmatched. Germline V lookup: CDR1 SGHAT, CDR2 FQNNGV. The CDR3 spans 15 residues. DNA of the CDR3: TGTGCCAGCAGCCGGGGACAGACTAGCACAGATACGCAGTATTTT. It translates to CASSRGQTSTDTQYF.

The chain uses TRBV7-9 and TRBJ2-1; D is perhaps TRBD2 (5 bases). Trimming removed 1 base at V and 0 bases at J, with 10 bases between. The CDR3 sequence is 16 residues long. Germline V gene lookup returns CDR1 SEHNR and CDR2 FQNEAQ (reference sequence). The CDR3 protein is CASSLGTGLSYNEQFF. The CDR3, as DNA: TGTGCCAGCAGCTTAGGAACTGGACTCTCCTACAATGAGCAGTTCTTC.

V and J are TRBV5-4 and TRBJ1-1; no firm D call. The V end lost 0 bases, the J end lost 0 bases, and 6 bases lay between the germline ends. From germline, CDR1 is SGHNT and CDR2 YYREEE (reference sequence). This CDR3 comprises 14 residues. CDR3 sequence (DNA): TGTGCCAGCAGCTTGGTTCCGCTGAACACTGAAGCTTTCTTT. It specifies CASSLVPLNTEAFF.

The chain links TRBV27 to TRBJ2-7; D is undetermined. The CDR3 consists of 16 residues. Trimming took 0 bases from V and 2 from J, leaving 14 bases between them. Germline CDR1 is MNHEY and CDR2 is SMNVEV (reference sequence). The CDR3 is CASSLSVPTVPYEQYV. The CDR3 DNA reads TGTGCCAGCAGTTTATCTGTTCCTACAGTTCCCTACGAGCAGTACGTC.

CDR3 region: CASSRVTLPNYGYTF. CDR3 DNA sequence: TGTGCCAGCAGCCGCGTGACGTTACCTAACTATGGCTACACCTTC. V gene TRBV6-5 combines with J gene TRBJ1-2; no clear D. The CDR3 is 15 residues long. Between the trimmed V and J ends, which lost 6 bases and 0 bases, there was a span of 14 bases. Germline CDR1 is MNHEY and CDR2 is SVGAGI.

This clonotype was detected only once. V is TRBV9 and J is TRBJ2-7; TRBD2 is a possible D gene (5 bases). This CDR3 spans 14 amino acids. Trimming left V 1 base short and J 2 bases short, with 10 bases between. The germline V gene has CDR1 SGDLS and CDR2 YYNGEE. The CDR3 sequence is CASSVIDGTYEQYF. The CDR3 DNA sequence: TGTGCCAGCAGCGTAATTGACGGGACCTACGAGCAGTACTTC.

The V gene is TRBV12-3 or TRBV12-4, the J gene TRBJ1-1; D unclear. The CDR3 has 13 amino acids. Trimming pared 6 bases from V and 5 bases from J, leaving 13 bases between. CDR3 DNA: TGTGCCAGCAGAGCCGGGTCCGGGACTGAAGCTTTCTTT. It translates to CASRAGSGTEAFF.

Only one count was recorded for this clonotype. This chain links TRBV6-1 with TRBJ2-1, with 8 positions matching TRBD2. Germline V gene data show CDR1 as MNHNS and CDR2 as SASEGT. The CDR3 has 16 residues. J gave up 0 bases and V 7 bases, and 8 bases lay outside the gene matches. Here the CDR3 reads CASTPAGGSSYNEQFF. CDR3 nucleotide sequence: TGTGCCAGCACTCCGGCGGGGGGTAGCTCCTACAATGAGCAGTTCTTC.

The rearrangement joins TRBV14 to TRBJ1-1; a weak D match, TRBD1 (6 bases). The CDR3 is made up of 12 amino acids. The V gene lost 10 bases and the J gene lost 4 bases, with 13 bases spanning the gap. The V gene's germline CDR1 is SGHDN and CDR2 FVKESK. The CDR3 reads CATSPQGTEAFF. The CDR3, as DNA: TGTGCCACCTCTCCACAGGGCACTGAAGCTTTCTTT.

CDR3 DNA: TGCAGTGCTAGAGTCTTCGGAAACACCATATATTTT. Translating gives CSARVFGNTIYF. V and J are TRBV20-1 and TRBJ1-3; no definite D call. Germline assignment: CDR1 DFQATT and CDR2 SNEGSKA (reference sequence). The CDR3 loop spans 12 amino acids. V gave up 1 base and J gave up 4 bases, with 5 bases separating them.

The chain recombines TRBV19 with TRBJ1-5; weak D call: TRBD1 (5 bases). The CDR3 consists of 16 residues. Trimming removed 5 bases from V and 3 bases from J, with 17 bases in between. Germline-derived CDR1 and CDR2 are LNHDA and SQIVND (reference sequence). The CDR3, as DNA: TGTGCCAGTAGTCAAGACAGACGGAAAGACAATCAGCCCCAGCATTTT. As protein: CASSQDRRKDNQPQHF.

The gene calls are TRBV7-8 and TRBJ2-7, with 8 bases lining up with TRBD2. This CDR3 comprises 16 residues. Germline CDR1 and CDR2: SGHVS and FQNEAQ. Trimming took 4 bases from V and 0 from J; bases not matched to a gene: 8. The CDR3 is CASSSRLATSSYEQYF. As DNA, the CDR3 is TGTGCCAGCAGCTCTCGACTAGCGACCAGCTCCTACGAGCAGTACTTC.

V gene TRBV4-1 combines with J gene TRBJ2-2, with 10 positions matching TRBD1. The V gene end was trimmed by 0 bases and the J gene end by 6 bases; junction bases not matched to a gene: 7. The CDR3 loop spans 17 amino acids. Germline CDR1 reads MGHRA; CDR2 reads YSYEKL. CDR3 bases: TGCGCCAGCAGCCAAGAGGGGACAGGGGTTAACGCCGGGGAGCTGTTTTTT. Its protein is CASSQEGTGVNAGELFF.

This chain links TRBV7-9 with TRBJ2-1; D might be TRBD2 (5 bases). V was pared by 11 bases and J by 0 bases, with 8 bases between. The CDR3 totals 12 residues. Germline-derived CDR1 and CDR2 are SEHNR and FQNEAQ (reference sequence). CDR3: CASAGSYNEQFF. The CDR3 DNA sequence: TGTGCCTCGGCGGGCTCCTACAATGAGCAGTTCTTC.

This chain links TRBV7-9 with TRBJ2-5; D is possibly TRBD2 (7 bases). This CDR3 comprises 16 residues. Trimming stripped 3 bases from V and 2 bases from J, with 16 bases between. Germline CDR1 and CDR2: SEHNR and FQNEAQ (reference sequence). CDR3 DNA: TGTGCCAGCAGCTTCATCGGGGGGCGGTATCAAGAGACCCAGTACTTC. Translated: CASSFIGGRYQETQYF.

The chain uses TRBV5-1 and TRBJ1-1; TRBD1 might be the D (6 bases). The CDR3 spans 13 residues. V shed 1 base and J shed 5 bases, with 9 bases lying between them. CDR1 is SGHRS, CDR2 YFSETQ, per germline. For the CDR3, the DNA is TGCGCCAGCAGCTTGAGGGGGGCGACTGAAGCTTTCTTT. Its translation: CASSLRGATEAFF.

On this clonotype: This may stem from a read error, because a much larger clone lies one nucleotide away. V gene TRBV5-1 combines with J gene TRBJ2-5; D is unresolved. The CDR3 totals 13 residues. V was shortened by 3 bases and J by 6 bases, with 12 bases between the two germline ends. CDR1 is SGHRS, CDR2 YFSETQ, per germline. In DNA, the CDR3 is TGCGCCAGCAGCTGGAGAGGCTCCCAGACCCAGTACTTC. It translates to CASSWRGSQTQYF.

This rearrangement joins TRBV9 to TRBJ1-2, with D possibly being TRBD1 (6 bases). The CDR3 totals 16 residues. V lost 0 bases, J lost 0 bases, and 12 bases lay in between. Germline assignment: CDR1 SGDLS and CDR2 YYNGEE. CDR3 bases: TGTGCCAGCAGCGTAGCGGCGGGGGCAGCTAACTATGGCTACACCTTC. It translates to CASSVAAGAANYGYTF.

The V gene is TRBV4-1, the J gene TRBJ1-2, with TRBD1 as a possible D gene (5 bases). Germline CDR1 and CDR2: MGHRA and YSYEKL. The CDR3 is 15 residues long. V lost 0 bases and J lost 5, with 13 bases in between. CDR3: CASSQENRGGYGYTF. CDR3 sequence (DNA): TGCGCCAGCAGCCAAGAAAACCGGGGGGGGTATGGCTACACCTTC.

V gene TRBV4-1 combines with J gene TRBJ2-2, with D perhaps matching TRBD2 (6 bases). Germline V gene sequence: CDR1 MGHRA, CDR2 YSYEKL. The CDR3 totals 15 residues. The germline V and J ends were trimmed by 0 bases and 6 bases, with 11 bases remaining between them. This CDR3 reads CASSQDPPSAGELFF. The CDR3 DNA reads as TGCGCCAGCAGCCAAGATCCCCCTAGCGCCGGGGAGCTGTTTTTT.

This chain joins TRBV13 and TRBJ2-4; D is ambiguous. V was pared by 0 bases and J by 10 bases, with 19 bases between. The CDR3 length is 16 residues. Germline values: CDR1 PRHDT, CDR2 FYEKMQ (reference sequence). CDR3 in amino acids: CASSLGEDPDGSIQYF. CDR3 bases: TGTGCCAGCAGCTTAGGAGAAGACCCGGACGGGTCGATTCAGTACTTC. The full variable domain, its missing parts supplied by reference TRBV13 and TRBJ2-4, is AAGVIQSPRHLIKEKRETATLKCYPIPRHDTVYWYQQGPGQDPQFLISFYEKMQSDKGSIPDRFSAQQFSDYHSELNMSSLELGDSALYFCASSLGEDPDGSIQYFGAGTRLSVL.

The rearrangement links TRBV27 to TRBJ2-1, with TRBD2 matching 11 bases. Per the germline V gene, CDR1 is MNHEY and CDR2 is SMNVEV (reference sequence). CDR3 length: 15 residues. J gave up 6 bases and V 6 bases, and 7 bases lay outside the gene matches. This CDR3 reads CASSSGTSGFNEQFF. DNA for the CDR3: TGTGCCAGCAGCTCCGGGACTAGCGGTTTCAATGAGCAGTTCTTC.